This T cell receptor (beta chain) was retrieved from a study of T cells in Graves' hyperthyroidism and ophthalmopathy. About the research overall: Upon initial diagnosis and before any treatment, peripheral blood was collected.

The CDR3 consists of 16 residues. V lost 5 bases and J lost 4; bases outside the gene matches: 6. CDR1 and CDR2 from the germline V gene are MNHEY and SMNVEV (reference sequence). Stable hyperthyroidism: no ophthalmopathy progression over 18 months of follow-up. Subjects aged 18 to 65 presented with newly diagnosed hyperthyroidism of less than 2 months' duration. The authors obtained PBMCs from roughly 10 ml of fresh peripheral blood. Amplified regions were TCR beta CDR3 sequences from RNA transcripts. During a first-round RT-PCR of the TCR CDR3, the HTBI primer set was used. TCRdb reprocessed the multiplex PCR reads with MiXCR, giving one entry per CDR3 protein. Among about 420,000 distinct CDR3 sequences listed, 12% to 15% were seen once.

The TCR originated in a young woman with Graves' hyperthyroidism. The chain joins TRBV27 to TRBJ2-2; 11 bases are shared with TRBD2. Sequencing was performed on blood. The CDR3 region is CASSKLAGGGTGELFF. The CDR3 nucleotides are TGTGCCAGCAGTAAATTAGCGGGAGGGGGCACCGGGGAGCTGTTTTTT.